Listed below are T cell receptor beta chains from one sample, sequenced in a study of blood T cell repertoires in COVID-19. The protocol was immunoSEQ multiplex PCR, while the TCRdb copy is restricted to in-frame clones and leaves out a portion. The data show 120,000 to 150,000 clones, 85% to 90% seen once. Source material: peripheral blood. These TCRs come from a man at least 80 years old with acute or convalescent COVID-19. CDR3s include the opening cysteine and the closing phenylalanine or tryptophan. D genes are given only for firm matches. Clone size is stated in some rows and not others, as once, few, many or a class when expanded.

CASSPLAITDTQYF | TGTGCCAGTAGTCCACTAGCGATCACAGATACGCAGTATTTT | NA | TRBJ2-3 | TRBV19 | 14 | TRBD2
CASSETGGYGYTF | TGTGCCAGCAGTGAAACAGGGGGTTATGGCTACACCTTC | NA | TRBJ1-2 | TRBV6-1 | 13 | TRBD1
CASSLGRQALSIQYF | TGTGCCAGCAGTTTAGGAAGACAGGCGTTATCCATTCAGTACTTC | NA | TRBJ2-4 | TRBV28 | 15 | NA
CASSLVGGTNEKLFF | TGTGCCAGCAGCTTGGTAGGGGGAACTAATGAAAAACTGTTTTTT | NA | TRBJ1-4 | TRBV5-5 | 15 | NA
CASSQEGLAGVSGEQYF | TGTGCCAGCAGCCAAGAGGGACTAGCGGGAGTATCAGGCGAGCAGTACTTC | NA | TRBJ2-7 | TRBV3-1/TRBV3-2 | 17 | TRBD2
CASSPGLAETQYF | TGTGCCAGCTCACCTGGATTAGCAGAGACCCAGTACTTC | NA | TRBJ2-5 | TRBV18 | 13 | NA
CASSLALRDEQFF | TGCGCCAGCAGCTTGGCCCTCAGGGATGAGCAGTTCTTC | once | TRBJ2-1 | TRBV5-1 | 13 | NA
CATSEGGDRADEQFF | TGTGCCACCAGTGAGGGGGGGGACAGGGCTGATGAGCAGTTCTTC | few | TRBJ2-1 | TRBV24-1 | 15 | TRBD1
CSVEGGRGFYGYTF | TGCAGCGTTGAAGGGGGACGGGGGTTCTATGGCTACACCTTC | NA | TRBJ1-2 | TRBV29-1 | 14 | NA
CASSLVSAGEQFF | TGTGCCAGCAGCTTAGTGTCCGCGGGAGAGCAGTTCTTC | few | TRBJ2-1 | TRBV7-6 | 13 | NA
CASSLGQAGSGQYF | TGTGCCAGCAGCCTGGGGCAGGCCGGGAGCGGCCAGTACTTC | NA | TRBJ2-5 | TRBV5-8 | 14 | NA
CASSLGGLADYNEQFF | TGCGCCAGCAGCTTGGGGGGACTAGCGGATTACAATGAGCAGTTCTTC | once | TRBJ2-1 | TRBV5-1 | 16 | TRBD2
CASSQDFNNSPLHF | TGTGCCAGCAGCCAGGACTTTAATAATTCACCCCTCCACTTT | NA | TRBJ1-6 | TRBV7-3 | 14 | NA
CASRRGQGADGNTIYF | TGTGCCAGCAGACGAGGACAGGGGGCTGATGGAAACACCATATATTTT | few | TRBJ1-3 | TRBV3-1/TRBV3-2 | 16 | TRBD1
CASSQDLRTVNSPLHF | TGCGCCAGCAGCCAAGATCTGCGGACAGTTAATTCACCCCTCCACTTT | NA | TRBJ1-6 | TRBV4-1 | 16 | NA
CAWGSGQGQGDEKLFF | TGTGCCTGGGGGTCCGGCCAGGGACAGGGAGATGAAAAACTGTTTTTT | NA | TRBJ1-4 | TRBV30 | 16 | TRBD1
CASSSDSSSYEQYF | TGCGCCAGCAGCTCGGACAGCAGCTCCTACGAGCAGTACTTC | NA | TRBJ2-7 | TRBV5-1 | 14 | NA
CAWSADRNTIYF | TGTGCCTGGAGTGCGGACAGAAACACCATATATTTT | once | TRBJ1-3 | TRBV30 | 12 | NA
CASSILTGVGNQPQHF | TGTGCCAGTAGTATCTTAACAGGGGTAGGCAATCAGCCCCAGCATTTT | once | TRBJ1-5 | TRBV19 | 16 | TRBD1
CATSRDEREVPFF | TGTGCCACCAGCAGAGATGAGCGGGAGGTCCCGTTCTTC | NA | TRBJ2-1 | TRBV15 | 13 | TRBD2
CASSFQGQGEAFF | TGTGCCAGCAGTTTCCAGGGACAGGGTGAAGCTTTCTTT | NA | TRBJ1-1 | TRBV27 | 13 | TRBD1
CASNFRSGFGEQYF | TGTGCCAGCAACTTCCGGTCAGGGTTTGGCGAGCAGTACTTC | once | TRBJ2-7 | TRBV28 | 14 | NA
CASRGTRGPPDYGYTF | TGTGCCAGCAGGGGGACAAGGGGCCCACCTGACTATGGCTACACCTTC | NA | TRBJ1-2 | TRBV28 | 16 | NA
CASSWTENTGELFF | TGTGCCAGCAGCTGGACAGAGAACACCGGGGAGCTGTTTTTT | NA | TRBJ2-2 | TRBV3-1/TRBV3-2 | 14 | NA
CASSEQGGDQPQHF | TGTGCCAGCAGTGAACAGGGAGGGGATCAGCCCCAGCATTTT | NA | TRBJ1-5 | TRBV2 | 14 | NA
CASSLRGGRDQPQHF | TGTGCCAGCAGCTTACGAGGGGGCAGGGATCAGCCCCAGCATTTT | NA | TRBJ1-5 | TRBV7-2 | 15 | TRBD1
CSASRGDETQYF | TGCAGTGCTAGTCGGGGGGATGAGACCCAGTACTTC | once | TRBJ2-5 | TRBV20-1 | 12 | TRBD2
CASRAGTGRRGYTF | TGTGCCAGCAGGGCCGGGACAGGCCGGAGAGGCTACACCTTC | NA | TRBJ1-2 | TRBV6-5 | 14 | TRBD1
CASSRTGIGQPQHF | TGTGCCAGCAGCCGGACAGGGATTGGTCAGCCCCAGCATTTT | NA | TRBJ1-5 | TRBV7-8 | 14 | TRBD1
CASSWAGGTGELFF | TGTGCCAGTAGTTGGGCAGGGGGCACCGGGGAGCTGTTTTTT | NA | TRBJ2-2 | TRBV19 | 14 | TRBD1
CASSLIEAPNSGANVLTF | TGTGCCAGCAGCTTAATTGAGGCTCCAAACTCTGGGGCCAACGTCCTGACTTTC | NA | TRBJ2-6 | TRBV7-2 | 18 | NA
CASSTDSPSYNEQFF | TGCGCCAGCAGCACTGACTCGCCCTCCTACAATGAGCAGTTCTTC | NA | TRBJ2-1 | TRBV5-1 | 15 | NA
CASSLAILAGVETQYF | TGTGCCAGCAGCTTGGCCATACTAGCGGGAGTGGAGACCCAGTACTTC | NA | TRBJ2-5 | TRBV5-5 | 16 | TRBD2
CSVARGSTEAFF | TGCAGCGTTGCCAGGGGTAGCACTGAAGCTTTCTTT | NA | TRBJ1-1 | TRBV29-1 | 12 | NA
CSVRQGGTGELFF | TGCAGCGTCAGGCAGGGTGGCACCGGGGAGCTGTTTTTT | once | TRBJ2-2 | TRBV29-1 | 13 | NA
CASSGLGAVWTEAFF | TGCGCCAGCAGCGGACTAGGGGCAGTCTGGACTGAAGCTTTCTTT | once | TRBJ1-1 | TRBV4-1 | 15 | NA
CASSLGTAGGMPQHF | TGCGCCAGCAGCTTGGGGACAGCCGGAGGTATGCCCCAGCATTTT | NA | TRBJ1-5 | TRBV5-1 | 15 | NA
CASLNRGEYEQYF | TGCGCCAGCTTGAACAGGGGTGAGTACGAGCAGTACTTC | NA | TRBJ2-7 | TRBV5-1 | 13 | TRBD1